Listed here are 29 T cell receptor beta chains from one sample, sequenced in a study of T cells in Graves' hyperthyroidism and ophthalmopathy (dated 2019 in TCRdb). The library came from multiplex PCR. Sequencing used an Illumina HiSeq 2000. The TCR beta CDR3 regions were amplified from the RNA transcripts. For the first round of RT-PCR on the TCR CDR3, the HTBI primer set was used together with the Qiagen OneStep RT-PCR kit. Clones were called with MiXCR by TCRdb after fastp trimmed the public reads at Q25, and only in-frame beta chains were retained. Rows with one shared CDR3 protein collapse into an entry with the most common genes and DNA. This sample comprises 300,000 or so distinct CDR3 sequences, 16% of them detected only once. Around 35% of the sample comes from the top ten. Sequencing was carried out using blood. The receptors were sampled from a man younger than 45 with Graves' hyperthyroidism.

The chain uses TRBV5-1 and TRBJ2-7; 10 bases align to TRBD1. The trim removed 2 bases at V and 5 bases at J, leaving 7 bases unmatched. CDR1 SGHRS and CDR2 YFSETQ come from the germline V gene. The CDR3 has 15 residues. The chain's CDR3 is CASSLSGTGVHEQYF. The CDR3 DNA sequence: TGCGCCAGCAGCTTATCCGGGACAGGGGTACACGAGCAGTACTTC. The whole variable domain, filled in from reference TRBV5-1 and TRBJ2-7, reads KAGVTQTPRYLIKTRGQQVTLSCSPISGHRSVSWYQQTPGQGLQFLFEYFSETQRNKGNFPGRFSGRQFSNSRSEMNVSTLELGDSALYLCASSLSGTGVHEQYFGPGTRLTVT.

CDR3 protein: CSGGIANTEAFF. As DNA, the CDR3 is TGCAGCGGAGGGATCGCGAACACTGAAGCTTTCTTT. V and J are TRBV29-1 and TRBJ1-1; the D is unclear. Germline CDR1 and CDR2: SQVTM and ANQGSEA. Trimming shortened V by 7 bases and J by 1 base, and 10 bases separated the two germline ends. The CDR3 contains 12 residues.

This clonotype was seen ten or more times. The chain is built from TRBV6-2 or TRBV6-3 and TRBJ2-7; no clear D. Germline CDR1 reads MNHEY; CDR2 reads SVGEGT. The CDR3 spans 12 residues. V was pared by 6 bases and J by 3 bases, with 9 bases between. Here the CDR3 DNA reads TGTGCCAGCAGCGATGACATCTACGAGCAGTACTTC. Its protein is CASSDDIYEQYF.

This clonotype was seen at least ten times. The V call is TRBV2, the J call TRBJ2-4; 8 nucleotides line up with TRBD1. The CDR3 is 15 residues long. Germline V gene data show CDR1 as SNHLY and CDR2 as FYNNEI. Trimming at V came to 6 bases and at J to 3 bases, leaving 7 bases not matched to a gene. CDR3 sequence: CASRADRGDKNIQYF. As DNA, the CDR3 is TGTGCCAGCAGGGCTGACAGGGGAGACAAAAACATTCAGTACTTC. The full variable domain, rest sourced from reference TRBV2 and TRBJ2-4, is EPEVTQTPSHQVTQMGQEVILRCVPISNHLYFYWYRQILGQKVEFLVSFYNNEISEKSEIFDDQFSVERPDGSNFTLKIRSTKLEDSAMYFCASRADRGDKNIQYFGAGTRLSVL.

J is TRBJ2-2 and V is TRBV12-3 or TRBV12-4, with 10 bases fitting TRBD1. J was trimmed by 7 bases and V by 5 bases; bases with no gene match: 7. This CDR3 spans 15 amino acids. CDR3 sequence (DNA): TGTGCCAGCAGTCCCCGGACAGGGGGGGACGGGGAGCTGTTTTTT. Amino acid sequence: CASSPRTGGDGELFF.

This clonotype was picked up many times. J is TRBJ1-2 and V is TRBV28; D might be TRBD1 (6 bases). Trimming removed 3 bases at V and 8 bases at J, with 16 bases between. The CDR3 sequence is 14 residues long. Germline V gives CDR1 MDHEN, CDR2 SYDVKM. The CDR3 DNA reads as TGTGCCAGCAGTTTCCGAGGGCCCCAGGGGGGCTACACCTTC. Amino acids: CASSFRGPQGGYTF.

The chain recombines TRBV25-1 with TRBJ2-1; 12 nucleotides match TRBD2. This CDR3 region has 16 residues. Germline CDR1 MGHDK, CDR2 SYGVNS. The trim removed 6 bases at V and 9 bases at J, leaving 12 bases unmatched. As DNA, the CDR3 is TGTGCCAGCAGCCCCGGGAGACTAGCGGGAGAAGCTGAGCAGTTCTTC. This gives the protein CASSPGRLAGEAEQFF.

This clonotype has more than one count but fewer than ten. This sequence joins TRBV30 and TRBJ2-2; no reliable D call. This CDR3 has 12 residues. The ends were cut back, 0 bases at V and 2 bases at J, with 1 base in the middle. CDR1 and CDR2 (germline): GTSNPN, SVGIG (reference sequence). The CDR3 bases are TGTGCCTGGAGTGTCAACACCGGGGAGCTGTTTTTT. This translates into CAWSVNTGELFF.

A few counts support this clonotype. The chain is built from TRBV7-8 and TRBJ2-1, with 7 nucleotides matching TRBD2. V was clipped by 1 base and J by 8 bases; unmatched bases: 8. This CDR3 region has 15 residues. Germline V gene sequence: CDR1 SGHVS, CDR2 FQNEAQ. CDR3 bases: TGTGCCAGCAGCTTAGGTAGGCGGGAGAGGCATGAGCAGTTCTTC. This encodes CASSLGRRERHEQFF.

This clonotype occurred many times. V and J are TRBV2 and TRBJ2-1, with unresolved D. In germline, CDR1 is SNHLY, CDR2 FYNNEI. V was shortened by 3 bases and J by 9 bases, with 0 bases between the two germline ends. The CDR3 is 9 residues long. CDR3 region: CASSDEQFF. The CDR3 DNA reads TGTGCCAGCAGTGATGAGCAGTTCTTC.

This clonotype was counted many times. CDR3 loop: CASSPSGRDEQYF. DNA for the CDR3: TGTGCCAGCTCACCAAGTGGAAGGGACGAGCAGTACTTC. The genes are TRBV18 and TRBJ2-7; D is unclear. The length of the CDR3 is 13 residues. Trimming left V 2 bases short and J 5 bases short, with 10 bases between. Germline V gene sequence: CDR1 KGHSH, CDR2 LQKENI.

This clonotype has ten or more counts. The chain employs TRBV12-3 or TRBV12-4 and TRBJ2-7, with TRBD2 matching 8 bases. The CDR3 runs to 14 residues. Unmatched junction bases numbered 6, after V lost 5 bases and J lost 3 bases. CDR3 in DNA: TGTGCCAGCAGTAGCCCTCTAGCGGGCTACGAGCAGTACTTC. Amino acid sequence: CASSSPLAGYEQYF.

This clonotype was recorded many times. The V and J genes are TRBV11-3 and TRBJ2-3; D gene unclear. Looked up from germline, CDR1 is SGHNT and CDR2 is YENEEA. The CDR3 runs to 11 residues. Trimming cost V 2 bases and J 7 bases, with 4 bases left between them. The DNA of the CDR3 is TGTGCCAGCAGCTTAAGGAATACGCAGTATTTT. Protein product: CASSLRNTQYF.

In this sample, this clonotype turned up many times. The J gene is TRBJ1-4, the V gene TRBV11-2, with D hard to call. This CDR3 region has 14 residues. Germline V gives CDR1 SGHAT, CDR2 FQNNGV. Trimming removed 5 bases at V and 7 bases at J, with 14 bases between. In nucleotides, the CDR3 is TGTGCCAGCAGCCCTGTGGTCTGGGGTGAAAAACTGTTTTTT. Translated: CASSPVVWGEKLFF.

The chain has TRBV7-9 and TRBJ1-6, with no clear D. The CDR3 runs to 16 residues. Per germline, CDR1 SEHNR and CDR2 FQNEAQ (reference sequence). Trimming took 5 bases from V and 5 from J, leaving 16 bases between them. The CDR3 reads CASSLSSGIHNSPLHF. CDR3 DNA sequence: TGTGCCAGCAGCCTCTCCTCCGGGATTCATAATTCACCCCTCCACTTT. The full variable domain, in which reference TRBV7-9 and TRBJ1-6 provide the parts outside the CDR3, is DTGVSQNPRHKITKRGQNVTFRCDPISEHNRLYWYRQTLGQGPEFLTYFQNEAQLEKSRLLSDRFSAERPKGSFSTLEIQRTEQGDSAMYLCASSLSSGIHNSPLHFGNGTRLTVT.

This clonotype occurred many times. The chain couples TRBV20-1 to TRBJ2-7; the match to TRBD1 covers 7 bases. This CDR3 contains 15 residues. V shed 2 bases and J 0 bases; nucleotides not matched to a gene: 7. Germline V gene sequence: CDR1 DFQATT, CDR2 SNEGSKA (reference sequence). The CDR3 loop reads CSARLTGRSSYEQYF. As DNA, the CDR3 is TGCAGTGCTAGATTGACAGGGAGAAGCTCCTACGAGCAGTACTTC.

This clonotype occurred a few times. The chain is built from TRBV29-1 and TRBJ1-5; unclear D gene. The germline CDR1 and CDR2 sequences are SQVTM and ANQGSEA. The CDR3 length is 13 residues. Trimming cost V 4 bases and J 7 bases, with 14 bases left between them. CDR3 residues: CSVGEGLGQPQHF. For the CDR3, the DNA is TGCAGCGTTGGAGAAGGACTGGGGCAGCCCCAGCATTTT.

The gene calls are TRBV7-2 and TRBJ2-2; D might be TRBD1 or TRBD2, each matching 5 bases. Germline V lookup: CDR1 SGHTA, CDR2 FQGNSA. The CDR3 consists of 13 residues. The V end was cut by 3 bases, the J end by 9 bases, with 11 bases between. The CDR3 nucleotides read TGTGCCAGCAGCTTCGGGGCAGCATGGGAGCTGTTTTTT. This codes for CASSFGAAWELFF.

This clonotype came up many times. The rearrangement uses TRBV5-1 and TRBJ2-3, with D possibly matching TRBD2 (5 bases). This CDR3 comprises 12 residues. Trimming took off 8 bases at V and 8 bases at J, with 15 bases between the two ends. Germline loops: CDR1 SGHRS, CDR2 YFSETQ. The CDR3 loop reads CASGRSGGTQYF. CDR3 bases: TGCGCCAGTGGACGGTCAGGAGGTACGCAGTATTTT.

This chain links TRBV2 with TRBJ2-6; D is ambiguous. V was cut by 8 bases and J by 3 bases, with 11 bases left in between. Germline V gene lookup returns CDR1 SNHLY and CDR2 FYNNEI. CDR3 length: 14 amino acids. The CDR3 coding sequence is TGTGCCAGCGGGCTAAACCATGGGGCCAACGTCCTGACTTTC. This translates into CASGLNHGANVLTF.

The chain carries TRBV28 and TRBJ2-3; D is unclear. V was clipped by 9 bases and J by 6 bases, with 19 bases between them. In germline, CDR1 is MDHEN, CDR2 SYDVKM. The CDR3 is 14 amino acids. CDR3 amino acids: CASSTEPTVDTQYF. The CDR3 DNA reads TGTGCCAGTAGTACAGAGCCAACCGTGGATACGCAGTATTTT. The entire variable domain, with the rest obtained from reference TRBV28 and TRBJ2-3, is as follows: DVKVTQSSRYLVKRTGEKVFLECVQDMDHENMFWYRQDPGLGLRLIYFSYDVKMKEKGDIPEGYSVSREKKERFSLILESASTNQTSMYLCASSTEPTVDTQYFGPGTRLTVL.

This clonotype showed up many times. This sequence joins TRBV5-1 and TRBJ2-7; 7 bases are shared with TRBD1. The CDR3 is made up of 13 amino acids. J lost 5 bases, V lost 4 bases, and 6 bases had no gene match. Looked up from germline, CDR1 is SGHRS and CDR2 is YFSETQ. CDR3 sequence reads: CASSVDRAHEQYF. The CDR3 nucleotides are TGCGCCAGCAGCGTAGACAGGGCCCACGAGCAGTACTTC.

A note on this clonotype: This clone may be a read error of a much larger clone one base away. The chain has TRBV27 and TRBJ1-1; 9 bases are shared with TRBD1. This CDR3 spans 14 amino acids. The V gene end was trimmed by 6 bases and the J gene end by 4 bases; junction bases not matched to a gene: 6. Per germline, CDR1 MNHEY and CDR2 SMNVEV (reference sequence). The CDR3 sequence is CASRRDRASTEAFF. In DNA form, the CDR3 reads TGTGCCAGCAGGCGGGACAGGGCGAGCACTGAAGCTTTCTTT.

This clonotype has only a few counts. The chain is built from TRBV29-1 and TRBJ2-7; D remains ambiguous. The CDR3 length is 13 residues. Between the trimmed V and J ends, which lost 3 bases and 1 base, there was a span of 10 bases. The V gene's germline CDR1 is SQVTM and CDR2 ANQGSEA. CDR3 amino acids: CSVDIGGSYEQYF. The CDR3 nucleotides are TGCAGCGTTGATATCGGTGGATCCTACGAGCAGTACTTC.

This clonotype was counted only a few times. V usage is TRBV5-1 and J usage is TRBJ2-3; D remains ambiguous. The CDR3 has 15 residues. Germline CDR1 is SGHRS and CDR2 is YFSETQ. V lost 0 bases, J lost 7 bases, and 15 bases lay in between. The CDR3 DNA sequence: TGCGCCAGCAGCTTGGCATCGGGCTCCTCCAATACGCAGTATTTT. Translating gives CASSLASGSSNTQYF.

The gene calls are TRBV7-2 and TRBJ2-2; D ambiguous. Germline CDR1 and CDR2: SGHTA and FQGNSA. The CDR3 covers 15 residues. V lost 5 bases and J 4 bases, leaving 14 bases between the germline ends. The CDR3 DNA is TGTGCCAGCAGCCCGACAAGACCTCGCACCGGGGAGCTGTTTTTT. It codes for CASSPTRPRTGELFF.

This clonotype has ten or more counts. V gene TRBV2 combines with J gene TRBJ2-1; weak D call: TRBD2 (7 bases). Germline values: CDR1 SNHLY, CDR2 FYNNEI. CDR3 length: 14 residues. V gave up 4 bases and J gave up 7 bases, with 14 bases separating them. This chain's CDR3 is CASSGGGLKNEQFF. The DNA of the CDR3 is TGTGCCAGCAGTGGGGGGGGGCTAAAGAATGAGCAGTTCTTC. Full variable domain (missing parts from reference TRBV2 and TRBJ2-1): EPEVTQTPSHQVTQMGQEVILRCVPISNHLYFYWYRQILGQKVEFLVSFYNNEISEKSEIFDDQFSVERPDGSNFTLKIRSTKLEDSAMYFCASSGGGLKNEQFFGPGTRLTVL.

This clonotype occurred many times. The chain couples TRBV30 to TRBJ2-7; perhaps TRBD1 as D (6 bases). V was pared by 8 bases and J by 3 bases, with 11 bases between. The CDR3 totals 11 residues. Germline loops: CDR1 GTSNPN, CDR2 SVGIG (reference sequence). CDR3 coding DNA: TGTGCCGGCCGGACAGTCTACGAGCAGTACTTC. Translated: CAGRTVYEQYF.

The chain joins TRBV15 to TRBJ2-7; 9 positions agree with TRBD1. The ends lost 3 bases at V and 5 bases at J; junction bases unmatched: 5. CDR1 is LNHNV and CDR2 is YYDKDF in the germline V gene (reference sequence). This CDR3 comprises 14 residues. The CDR3 bases are TGTGCCACCAGCAGCGGGACAGGGCTCAACGAGCAGTACTTC. Protein product: CATSSGTGLNEQYF.